The table lists the clone carrying this T cell receptor (beta chain) with a count of one. The entry originates in a study of T cell changes during pregnancy in multiple sclerosis. This table comes from immunoSEQ multiplex PCR, and its TCRdb copy is limited to in-frame clones, with some not included. The data show about 42,000 clones, 75% to 95% seen once. CDR1 is MDHEN, CDR2 SYDVKM, per germline. The CDR3 covers 18 residues. Trimming removed 8 bases from V and 4 bases from J; junction bases left unmatched: 23. The V call is TRBV28, the J call TRBJ2-7; TRBD2 aligns across 7 bases. The material sequenced was CD4+ T cells from peripheral blood mononuclear cells, taken in the second trimester of pregnancy. The receptor was isolated from a female donor in good health, enrolled as a control in a pregnancy study. In nucleotides, the CDR3 is TGTGCCAGCCGTCCCGGAGAAGTTTGGGAGGGCCTGGAGTACGAGCAGTACTTC. Protein sequence: CASRPGEVWEGLEYEQYF. Together with reference TRBV28 and TRBJ2-7, the CDR3 gives the full variable domain: DVKVTQSSRYLVKRTGEKVFLECVQDMDHENMFWYRQDPGLGLRLIYFSYDVKMKEKGDIPEGYSVSREKKERFSLILESASTNQTSMYLCASRPGEVWEGLEYEQYFGPGTRLTVT.